This note documents a single TCR beta chain sequence. TCRdb re-called the 5' RACE reads and shows each CDR3 protein once, DNA omitted. Its listing shows 400,000 or so distinct CDR3 sequences. This record belongs to a study of T cells expressing NK-cell markers. Germline CDR1 reads SEHNR; CDR2 reads FQNEAQ (reference sequence). The length of the CDR3 is 14 residues. The receptor's source is a woman between 45 and 65 years old in good health. The rearrangement uses TRBV7-9 and TRBJ2-5; TCRdb outputs TRBD2, but without DNA this stays unchecked. The sample taken for sequencing was blood T cells: a sorted CD56 or NKG2C T cell subset, CD4+ or CD8+ T cells, or bulk PBMC T cells (not recorded which). CDR3 in amino acids: CASSPSAGRETQYF.